The 3 T cell receptor beta chains given below trace back to one sample, sequenced in a study of T cell changes during pregnancy in multiple sclerosis. Assay used: immunoSEQ multiplex PCR; TCRdb lists only in-frame clones, some missing. The sample contains some 33,000 clones, 91% of which appear only once. Sequences were derived from CD8+ T cells from peripheral blood mononuclear cells, sampled in the second trimester of pregnancy. The receptors originated from a female donor in good health, enrolled as a control in a pregnancy study.

J is TRBJ1-5 and V is TRBV6-4; unclear D gene. V was shortened by 0 bases and J by 0 bases, with 3 bases between the two germline ends. The CDR3 covers 14 residues. Germline lookup yields CDR1 MRHNA and CDR2 SNTAGT. In DNA form, the CDR3 reads TGTGCCAGCAGTGACTCTTATAGCAATCAGCCCCAGCATTTT. Translated, it gives CASSDSYSNQPQHF.

This chain links TRBV5-6 with TRBJ1-1, with D hard to call. The CDR3 has 14 amino acids. V lost 1 base, J lost 4 bases, and 11 bases lay in between. The V gene's germline CDR1 is SGHDT and CDR2 YYEEEE. The CDR3 DNA is TGTGCCAGCAGCTTGAGTCAGGAAACCACTGAAGCTTTCTTT. Translating gives CASSLSQETTEAFF.

Sample share makes this clone medium-sized. This chain uses TRBV6-4 with TRBJ1-1; no firm D call. This CDR3 has 14 residues. CDR1 is MRHNA, CDR2 SNTAGT, per germline. The V gene lost 2 bases and the J gene lost 8 bases, with 15 bases spanning the gap. The CDR3 DNA is TGTGCCAGCAGTGACGGAGAGGGCCAGCGAGAAGCTTTCTTT. Its translation: CASSDGEGQREAFF.